This TCR beta chain was recovered during a study of blood T cell repertoires in COVID-19. The length of the CDR3 is 14 residues. The V gene's germline CDR1 is SGHRS and CDR2 YFSETQ. Trimming shortened V by 0 bases and J by 5 bases, and 11 bases separated the two germline ends. Produced via immunoSEQ multiplex PCR; TCRdb's table is partial and in-frame only. This table has roughly 290,000 clones, around nine tenths appearing once. This chain links TRBV5-1 with TRBJ2-5; perhaps TRBD1 as D (7 bases). The specimen sequenced was peripheral blood. This TCR was sampled from a man younger than 45 with acute or convalescent COVID-19. The CDR3 is CASSLDAGGETQYF. The CDR3 DNA reads as TGCGCCAGCAGCTTGGATGCAGGGGGGGAGACCCAGTACTTC.